The 13 T cell receptor beta chains given below trace back to one sample, sequenced in a study of blood T cell repertoires in COVID-19. Some clones are missing from TCRdb's copy, which holds only in-frame ones; the method was immunoSEQ multiplex PCR. This table holds over 150,000 clones, around 80% found once. Sequencing was performed on peripheral blood. The receptors were gathered from a woman aged 40 to 49 with COVID-19, enrolled during active disease.

The V and J genes are TRBV18 and TRBJ1-1; D is uncertain. Germline V CDR1 and CDR2: KGHSH, LQKENI. The CDR3 sequence is 16 residues long. Trimming removed 0 bases at V and 1 base at J, with 12 bases between. CDR3 amino acids: CASSPPVPGQNTEAFF. As DNA, the CDR3 is TGTGCCAGCTCACCACCGGTTCCGGGTCAGAACACTGAAGCTTTCTTT.

The rearrangement joins TRBV29-1 to TRBJ1-2, with a possible D match to TRBD1 (5 bases). CDR3 length: 12 amino acids. The V end lost 4 bases, the J end lost 6 bases, and 12 bases lay between the germline ends. In germline, CDR1 is SQVTM, CDR2 ANQGSEA. The CDR3 coding sequence is TGCAGCGTTGTAGAGGGGAGAGATGGCTACACCTTC. This gives the protein CSVVEGRDGYTF.

This clone was counted a few times. The J gene is TRBJ1-1, the V gene TRBV3-1 (or the pseudogene TRBV3-2); the match to TRBD1 covers 7 bases. Germline V CDR1 and CDR2: LGHDT, YNNKEL (reference sequence). Trimming cost V 2 bases and J 3 bases; bases outside gene matches: 6. This CDR3 comprises 15 residues. In DNA form, the CDR3 reads TGTGCCAGCAGCCAATCGGACAGGTCTTACACTGAAGCTTTCTTT. Its translation is CASSQSDRSYTEAFF.

The rearrangement uses TRBV9 and TRBJ2-4; no clear D. Germline CDR1 reads SGDLS; CDR2 reads YYNGEE. V lost 0 bases and J lost 6, with 7 bases in between. The CDR3 extends over 13 amino acids. In DNA form, the CDR3 reads TGTGCCAGCAGCGTAGATCTAGGAAACATTCAGTACTTC. Translating it yields CASSVDLGNIQYF.

This clone was seen just once. This chain uses TRBV3-1 (or the pseudogene TRBV3-2) with TRBJ1-2; 8 bases line up with TRBD1. Germline V gene data show CDR1 as LGHDT and CDR2 as YNNKEL (reference sequence). This CDR3 has 13 amino acids. The J segment lost 10 bases and the V segment lost 4 bases, leaving 8 bases of the junction unmatched. CDR3 residues: CASSRATGGDYTF. CDR3 coding DNA: TGTGCCAGCAGCCGGGCAACAGGGGGGGACTACACCTTC.

The CDR3 loop reads CASSESLGQSYTF. The CDR3 DNA is TGTGCCAGCAGTGAATCTCTGGGACAGTCCTACACCTTC. V gene TRBV6-4 combines with J gene TRBJ1-2; 7 nucleotides line up with TRBD1. Germline V lookup: CDR1 MRHNA, CDR2 SNTAGT. V lost 3 bases, J lost 10 bases, and 8 bases stayed unmatched. This CDR3 contains 13 residues.

The chain has TRBV18 and TRBJ1-1; D not resolved. Germline-derived CDR1 and CDR2 are KGHSH and LQKENI. The V end was cut by 3 bases, the J end by 1 base, with 6 bases between. The CDR3 extends over 13 amino acids. CDR3 amino acids: CASSPGENTEAFF. DNA of the CDR3: TGTGCCAGCTCACCGGGAGAGAACACTGAAGCTTTCTTT. The complete variable domain, with remaining parts taken from reference TRBV18 and TRBJ1-1, reads NAGVMQNPRHLVRRRGQEARLRCSPMKGHSHVYWYRQLPEEGLKFMVYLQKENIIDESGMPKERFSAEFPKEGPSILRIQQVVRGDSAAYFCASSPGENTEAFFGQGTRLTVV.

This clone was observed a handful of times. The CDR3 DNA follows: TGTGCCAGCAGTGTCGGACAGAATCAGCCCCAGCATTTT. It is translated as CASSVGQNQPQHF. V gene TRBV6-4 combines with J gene TRBJ1-5; tentatively, D is TRBD1 (6 bases). V lost 4 bases to trimming and J lost 4 bases, with 8 bases between them. Germline lookup yields CDR1 MRHNA and CDR2 SNTAGT. This CDR3 contains 13 residues.

The chain carries TRBV7-6 and TRBJ1-5, with 10 bases identical to TRBD1. Looked up from germline, CDR1 is SGHVS and CDR2 is FNYEAQ. The CDR3 length is 15 residues. The trim removed 6 bases at V and 8 bases at J, leaving 10 bases unmatched. CDR3 sequence: CASSPGTGDLEPQHF. The CDR3 DNA reads TGTGCCAGCAGTCCCGGGACAGGGGATTTGGAGCCCCAGCATTTT.

The gene calls are TRBV19 and TRBJ1-1, with a weak D call TRBD1 (6 bases). Per germline, CDR1 LNHDA and CDR2 SQIVND (reference sequence). V was clipped by 3 bases and J by 6 bases, with 17 bases between them. The length of the CDR3 is 15 residues. The CDR3 is CASSIAAGAGAEAFF. The CDR3 region has the DNA TGTGCCAGTAGTATCGCGGCGGGGGCTGGCGCTGAAGCTTTCTTT.

The chain links TRBV27 to TRBJ2-5; possible D gene TRBD2, 7 bases. The germline CDR1 and CDR2 sequences are MNHEY and SMNVEV (reference sequence). With 8 bases removed from V and 1 base from J, the gap between germline ends came to 23 bases. The CDR3 consists of 17 residues. CDR3 sequence: CASGKLGRGAAQETQYF. DNA of the CDR3: TGTGCCAGCGGAAAATTAGGCCGGGGGGCAGCCCAAGAGACCCAGTACTTC.

V usage is TRBV6-4 and J usage is TRBJ2-2; D not resolved. V shed 0 bases and J shed 0 bases, with 8 bases lying between them. This CDR3 is built from 16 residues. Germline values: CDR1 MRHNA, CDR2 SNTAGT. CDR3 sequence reads: CASSDSGLTNTGELFF. CDR3 nucleotides: TGTGCCAGCAGTGACTCGGGCCTTACGAACACCGGGGAGCTGTTTTTT.

CDR3 residues: CASSLRGGFYGYTF. In nucleotides, the CDR3 is TGTGCCAGCAGCTTACGGGGAGGGTTTTATGGCTACACCTTC. This sequence joins TRBV5-6 and TRBJ1-2; D call uncertain. The germline gives CDR1 SGHDT, CDR2 YYEEEE. V was shortened by 2 bases and J by 5 bases, with 13 bases between the two germline ends. The length of the CDR3 is 14 residues.